This entry lists 20 T cell receptor beta chains sequenced from one sample in a study of beta chain features in type 1 diabetes. Reverse transcription of all isolated RNA meant that expressed TCRB transcripts were sequenced. The data were produced by immunoSEQ multiplex PCR, yet TCRdb's version contains in-frame clones alone and is incomplete. Here the sample spans 600,000 to 650,000 clones, 15% to 18% being singletons. The source material was naive CD4+ T cells from blood. These receptors originate from a man between 18 and 35 years old in good health.

The chain links TRBV6-4 to TRBJ1-2, with 8 nucleotides matching TRBD1. Per germline, CDR1 MRHNA and CDR2 SNTAGT. The CDR3 length is 13 residues. V lost 6 bases, J lost 4 bases, and 4 bases stayed unmatched. The CDR3 loop is CASSRTGSYGYTF. In nucleotides, the CDR3 is TGTGCCAGCAGCCGGACAGGGAGCTATGGCTACACCTTC.

This clone was seen more than once but under ten times. The chain recombines TRBV4-3 with TRBJ2-7; no definite D call. V lost 0 bases to trimming and J lost 6 bases, with 9 bases between them. The germline gives CDR1 LGHNA, CDR2 YSLEER. The CDR3 is made up of 13 amino acids. The CDR3 DNA reads TGCGCCAGCAGCCAAGATGGGGTGGTCGAGCAGTACTTC. The encoded protein is CASSQDGVVEQYF.

This clone was counted between two and nine times. The V call is TRBV29-1, the J call TRBJ2-7; tentatively, D is TRBD1 (5 bases). V gave up 5 bases and J gave up 7 bases, with 12 bases separating them. Per germline, CDR1 SQVTM and CDR2 ANQGSEA. The CDR3 extends over 11 amino acids. The chain's CDR3 is CSVFGAMEQYF. The CDR3 nucleotides are TGCAGCGTTTTTGGGGCGATGGAGCAGTACTTC.

V and J are TRBV5-6 and TRBJ1-2; no definite D call. Germline-derived CDR1 and CDR2 are SGHDT and YYEEEE. CDR3 size: 12 residues. V lost 1 base, J lost 2 bases, and 3 bases lay in between. The CDR3 nucleotides are TGTGCCAGCAGCTTGCGGAACTATGGCTACACCTTC. Amino acid sequence: CASSLRNYGYTF.

This clone came up once. This chain connects TRBV5-1 to TRBJ1-4; D perhaps matches TRBD1 (6 bases). The V gene's germline CDR1 is SGHRS and CDR2 YFSETQ. The CDR3 is 15 amino acids. Trimming took off 1 base at V and 8 bases at J, with 15 bases between the two ends. CDR3 region: CASSLPAGAEEKLFF. The CDR3 DNA reads as TGCGCCAGCAGCTTGCCCGCAGGGGCGGAAGAAAAACTGTTTTTT. Full variable domain (missing parts from reference TRBV5-1 and TRBJ1-4): KAGVTQTPRYLIKTRGQQVTLSCSPISGHRSVSWYQQTPGQGLQFLFEYFSETQRNKGNFPGRFSGRQFSNSRSEMNVSTLELGDSALYLCASSLPAGAEEKLFFGSGTQLSVL.

A few counts support this clone. The chain combines TRBV9 with TRBJ2-1, with TRBD2 matching over 9 bases. The CDR3 is made up of 16 amino acids. Germline CDR1 and CDR2: SGDLS and YYNGEE. J gave up 0 bases and V 2 bases, and 3 bases lay outside the gene matches. In DNA, the CDR3 is TGTGCCAGCAGCGTCTCTAGCGGGATCTCCTACAATGAGCAGTTCTTC. This codes for CASSVSSGISYNEQFF.

The chain has TRBV19 and TRBJ1-5, with 8 bases lining up with TRBD1. The V gene end was trimmed by 5 bases and the J gene end by 5 bases; junction bases not matched to a gene: 5. There are 14 residues in the CDR3. CDR1 and CDR2 (germline): LNHDA, SQIVND (reference sequence). This chain's CDR3 is CASSRQGLDQPQHF. CDR3 nucleotides: TGTGCCAGTAGTCGACAGGGGTTAGATCAGCCCCAGCATTTT.

This clone came up a few times. V is TRBV9 and J is TRBJ1-4, with D uncertain. This CDR3 comprises 17 residues. Germline V lookup: CDR1 SGDLS, CDR2 YYNGEE. V dropped 3 bases and J dropped 2 bases, with 17 bases sitting between them. CDR3 residues: CASSEGFLMATNEKLFF. CDR3 coding DNA: TGTGCCAGCAGCGAGGGTTTTTTAATGGCGACTAATGAAAAACTGTTTTTT. The whole variable domain, remainder taken from reference TRBV9 and TRBJ1-4, is DSGVTQTPKHLITATGQRVTLRCSPRSGDLSVYWYQQSLDQGLQFLIQYYNGEERAKGNILERFSAQQFPDLHSELNLSSLELGDSALYFCASSEGFLMATNEKLFFGSGTQLSVL.

This clone was counted only a few times. The rearrangement uses TRBV13 and TRBJ1-1; TRBD1 matches at 8 bases. Trimming removed 3 bases from V and 11 bases from J; junction bases left unmatched: 5. From germline, CDR1 is PRHDT and CDR2 FYEKMQ (reference sequence). The CDR3 is 12 residues long. The CDR3 DNA reads TGTGCCAGCAGCTTCCGGGACAGGACGGCTTTCTTT. Its translation is CASSFRDRTAFF.

This clone was observed a few times. The chain combines TRBV7-9 with TRBJ1-1, with 10 bases aligning to TRBD1. Germline V lookup: CDR1 SEHNR, CDR2 FQNEAQ (reference sequence). V was clipped by 5 bases and J by 5 bases; unmatched bases: 8. The CDR3 covers 15 residues. CDR3 in DNA: TGTGCCAGCAGCACCCGACAGGGGGCGAGTACTGAAGCTTTCTTT. It codes for CASSTRQGASTEAFF. Using reference TRBV7-9 and TRBJ1-1 for the parts outside the CDR3, the full variable domain is DTGVSQNPRHKITKRGQNVTFRCDPISEHNRLYWYRQTLGQGPEFLTYFQNEAQLEKSRLLSDRFSAERPKGSFSTLEIQRTEQGDSAMYLCASSTRQGASTEAFFGQGTRLTVV.

The rearrangement uses TRBV2 and TRBJ2-5; D unresolved. This CDR3 comprises 10 residues. Trimming removed 9 bases at V and 4 bases at J, with 6 bases between. CDR1 is SNHLY, CDR2 FYNNEI, per germline. CDR3 nucleotide sequence: TGTGCCAGGGAAGGAGAGACCCAGTACTTC. It encodes CAREGETQYF.

This clone was detected only a few times. The genes are TRBV7-2 and TRBJ2-2; no reliable D call. The germline V gene has CDR1 SGHTA and CDR2 FQGNSA. The CDR3 is 14 residues long. V shed 1 base and J shed 4 bases, with 7 bases lying between them. The CDR3 spells CASSLESSTGELFF. The CDR3 region has the DNA TGTGCCAGCAGCTTAGAATCCAGCACCGGGGAGCTGTTTTTT.

This clone was seen more than once but under ten times. V gene TRBV5-8 combines with J gene TRBJ2-5; the D gene is possibly TRBD1 (6 bases). The CDR3 is 12 residues long. V was clipped by 3 bases and J by 9 bases, with 12 bases between them. CDR1 and CDR2 (germline): SGHTS, YDEGEE. The CDR3 region is CASSSQQGPQYF. The CDR3 DNA is TGTGCCAGCAGCTCGCAGCAGGGGCCCCAGTACTTC.

This clone was counted a few times. The chain couples TRBV7-2 to TRBJ1-6, with 9 bases that match TRBD1. Losses at the gene ends were 5 bases for V and 9 bases for J; bases not matched to a gene: 11. The CDR3 is 16 residues long. Germline V gene data show CDR1 as SGHTA and CDR2 as FQGNSA. CDR3 amino acids: CASSPQGARRSSPLHF. In nucleotides, the CDR3 is TGTGCCAGCAGCCCACAGGGGGCGCGAAGGTCTTCACCCCTCCACTTT.

The chain links TRBV25-1 to TRBJ1-3; 8 bases align to TRBD1. The CDR3 loop spans 15 amino acids. Germline V gives CDR1 MGHDK, CDR2 SYGVNS. V shed 4 bases, J shed 4 bases, and the junction held 6 bases outside the gene matches. CDR3 loop: CASSGRTGRGNTIYF. The CDR3, as DNA: TGTGCCAGCAGTGGGAGGACAGGGAGAGGAAACACCATATATTTT.

The V call is TRBV2, the J call TRBJ1-2; 11 bases line up with TRBD1. Per the germline V gene, CDR1 is SNHLY and CDR2 is FYNNEI. The CDR3 is made up of 15 amino acids. V gave up 6 bases and J gave up 6 bases; unmatched junction bases: 9. The DNA for the CDR3 is TGTGCCAGCAGGCCCGGGACAGGGGGAGCTGATGGCTACACCTTC. This gives the protein CASRPGTGGADGYTF.

The chain is built from TRBV7-9 and TRBJ1-2; 7 bases match TRBD1. The CDR3 spans 16 residues. Per germline, CDR1 SEHNR and CDR2 FQNEAQ (reference sequence). The V gene end was trimmed by 0 bases and the J gene end by 1 base; junction bases not matched to a gene: 5. CDR3 bases: TGTGCCAGCAGCTTAGCCTCAGGGGGAAATAACTATGGCTACACCTTC. It encodes CASSLASGGNNYGYTF. Drawing the rest from reference TRBV7-9 and TRBJ1-2, the complete variable domain is DTGVSQNPRHKITKRGQNVTFRCDPISEHNRLYWYRQTLGQGPEFLTYFQNEAQLEKSRLLSDRFSAERPKGSFSTLEIQRTEQGDSAMYLCASSLASGGNNYGYTFGSGTRLTVV.

This clone was detected only a few times. CDR3 sequence (DNA): TGCGCCAGCAGTTATGGACTCCAGGGAGGACAAGATACGCAGTATTTT. Amino acids: CASSYGLQGGQDTQYF. The chain uses TRBV4-3 and TRBJ2-3, with a weak D call TRBD2 (6 bases). Trimming shortened V by 6 bases and J by 5 bases, and 21 bases separated the two germline ends. The CDR3 has 16 residues. Germline V gene lookup returns CDR1 LGHNA and CDR2 YSLEER.

The chain joins TRBV28 to TRBJ1-5; perhaps TRBD1 as D (6 bases). V was shortened by 7 bases and J by 4 bases, with 17 bases between the two germline ends. There are 15 residues in the CDR3. Germline loops: CDR1 MDHEN, CDR2 SYDVKM. As DNA, the CDR3 is TGTGCCAGCACCTCGGGGGGGCTCGGAAATCAGCCCCAGCATTTT. Protein sequence: CASTSGGLGNQPQHF.

This clone was counted between two and nine times. This chain joins TRBV6-4 and TRBJ2-4; TRBD1 or TRBD2 may be the D gene (5 bases each). V lost 6 bases, J lost 0 bases, and 15 bases lay in between. Germline V gene lookup returns CDR1 MRHNA and CDR2 SNTAGT. The CDR3 spans 16 residues. The chain's CDR3 is CASSPVRGEAKNIQYF. The CDR3 DNA follows: TGTGCCAGCAGCCCGGTGAGGGGCGAAGCCAAAAACATTCAGTACTTC.